This TCR beta chain was sequenced during a study of response to subunit inactivated influenza vaccine. Study-wide findings and caveats: Every seasonal influenza vaccination brings in few new T cells, the authors suggested.

TCRdb re-called the RT-PCR reads through MiXCR, storing one row per CDR3 protein. In the table there are under 800,000 distinct CDR3 sequences, 14% of which are singletons. This clonotype was detected many times. As yet, its antigen is unknown. The germline V gene encodes CDR1 MDHEN and CDR2 SYDVKM. Trimming stripped 3 bases from V and 5 bases from J, with 11 bases between. This CDR3 has 13 amino acids. The rearrangement joins TRBV28 to TRBJ2-7; perhaps TRBD2 as D (5 bases). Sequences were derived from PBMCs from blood, sampled around 15 days before vaccination. The sequence came from a man in his forties or fifties who received an inactivated influenza vaccine. The CDR3 sequence: CASSFMSSDEQYF. As DNA, the CDR3 is TGTGCCAGCAGTTTTATGAGTAGCGACGAGCAGTACTTC.